The 17 T cell receptor beta chains presented below share a single source sample, sequenced in a study of shared clonotypes between healthy human individuals. The method was immunoSEQ multiplex PCR; TCRdb's version includes in-frame clones alone and lacks a portion of them. The sample carries roughly 2.5 million clones, 90% to 95% recorded once. The sample comprised naive CD4+ T cells sorted from blood. Subset defined: CD45RA+ positively selected. The source is a man between 18 and 35 years old in good health.

The sample holds a few counts of this clone. The V call is TRBV11-2, the J call TRBJ1-6; D is unresolved. The CDR3 covers 13 residues. Germline CDR1 reads SGHAT; CDR2 reads FQNNGV. The V end was cut by 3 bases, the J end by 7 bases, with 7 bases between. CDR3 nucleotide sequence: TGTGCCAGCAGCTTGGTTGGGAATTCACCCCTCCACTTT. This gives the protein CASSLVGNSPLHF.

This clone appeared a few times. The rearrangement uses TRBV25-1 and TRBJ1-1, with TRBD1 matching 8 bases. The germline gives CDR1 MGHDK, CDR2 SYGVNS. This CDR3 is built from 13 residues. V lost 6 bases, J lost 10 bases, and 10 bases stayed unmatched. The DNA for the CDR3 is TGTGCCAGCAGGACCGGGCAGGGGGCCGGAGCTTTCTTT. As protein: CASRTGQGAGAFF.

This clone has only one observation. V gene TRBV11-2 combines with J gene TRBJ1-2, with D uncertain. The CDR3 runs to 13 residues. Trimming shortened V by 8 bases and J by 3 bases, and 13 bases separated the two germline ends. Germline CDR1 SGHAT, CDR2 FQNNGV. The CDR3 loop reads CASAPLTDYGYTF. In nucleotides, the CDR3 is TGTGCCAGCGCGCCTCTAACAGACTATGGCTACACCTTC.

The genes are TRBV7-3 and TRBJ2-1, with TRBD2 matching 8 bases. J gave up 7 bases and V 0 bases, and 2 bases lay outside the gene matches. Germline V gives CDR1 SGHTA, CDR2 FQGTGA. This CDR3 is 14 amino acids long. CDR3 sequence (DNA): TGTGCCAGCAGCTTAACCGGGGGGGCGAATGAGCAGTTCTTC. It translates to CASSLTGGANEQFF.

This clone was picked up a small number of times. Other DNA sequences of this sample code for an identical CDR3. V usage is TRBV6-5 and J usage is TRBJ1-1, with 7 bases that match TRBD1. Germline V gene sequence: CDR1 MNHEY, CDR2 SVGAGI. The CDR3 extends over 12 amino acids. The V segment lost 5 bases and the J segment 7 bases; nucleotides outside the gene matches: 4. This CDR3 reads CASSLDRVEAFF. As DNA, the CDR3 is TGTGCCAGCAGTCTCGACAGGGTTGAAGCTTTCTTT.

The V gene is TRBV7-9, the J gene TRBJ2-7; D is uncertain. V lost 1 base and J lost 6, with 7 bases in between. The CDR3 extends over 12 amino acids. Germline CDR1 SEHNR, CDR2 FQNEAQ (reference sequence). CDR3 sequence reads: CASSLGPGEQYF. The CDR3 nucleotides are TGTGCCAGCAGCTTAGGACCGGGCGAGCAGTACTTC.

This clone is a singleton in its sample. The V and J genes are TRBV6-1 and TRBJ1-5; D is possibly TRBD1 (6 bases). Germline CDR1 reads MNHNS; CDR2 reads SASEGT. The CDR3 length is 15 residues. Trimming left V 1 base short and J 6 bases short, with 13 bases between. CDR3 in amino acids: CASSEGGGRGQPQHF. The CDR3 DNA reads TGTGCCAGCAGTGAAGGGGGGGGGCGTGGTCAGCCCCAGCATTTT.

The rearrangement links TRBV29-1 to TRBJ2-7, with TRBD1 matching over 10 bases. The V and J ends lost 5 bases and 2 bases, in that order; junction bases with no gene match: 6. The V gene's germline CDR1 is SQVTM and CDR2 ANQGSEA. CDR3 length: 14 amino acids. The chain's CDR3 is CSVKIGTGAYEQYF. CDR3 nucleotide sequence: TGCAGCGTTAAAATAGGGACAGGGGCCTACGAGCAGTACTTC.

J is TRBJ1-4 and V is TRBV7-9; D is ambiguous. The V and J ends lost 3 bases and 2 bases respectively, with 10 bases between them. Germline V gene data show CDR1 as SEHNR and CDR2 as FQNEAQ (reference sequence). CDR3 length: 15 amino acids. This chain's CDR3 is CASSFGVGTNEKLFF. In nucleotides, the CDR3 is TGTGCCAGCAGCTTCGGGGTAGGGACTAATGAAAAACTGTTTTTT.

J is TRBJ1-4 and V is TRBV6-5, with D uncertain. The CDR3 extends over 15 amino acids. Germline values: CDR1 MNHEY, CDR2 SVGAGI. The germline V and J ends were trimmed by 7 bases and 7 bases, with 19 bases remaining between them. The CDR3 loop is CASTYRPERGEKLFF. In DNA, the CDR3 is TGTGCCAGCACCTACCGCCCGGAACGGGGTGAAAAACTGTTTTTT.

The CDR3 nucleotides are TGTGCCAGTACCGGGGACAGGGGGCGTGAAAAACTGTTTTTT. The encoded protein is CASTGDRGREKLFF. The V and J genes are TRBV19 and TRBJ1-4; 12 positions agree with TRBD1. CDR3 length: 14 amino acids. From germline, CDR1 is LNHDA and CDR2 SQIVND (reference sequence). V was pared by 7 bases and J by 7 bases, with 4 bases of the junction left unmatched.

The chain couples TRBV28 to TRBJ2-5; TRBD2 matches at 14 bases. Unmatched junction bases numbered 10, after V lost 8 bases and J lost 5 bases. From germline, CDR1 is MDHEN and CDR2 SYDVKM. The CDR3 sequence is 16 residues long. The CDR3 DNA sequence: TGTGCCAGCGGACAAGGACTAGCGGGAGGCTTGGAGACCCAGTACTTC. Translation: CASGQGLAGGLETQYF. Supplemented by reference TRBV28 and TRBJ2-5, the full variable domain reads DVKVTQSSRYLVKRTGEKVFLECVQDMDHENMFWYRQDPGLGLRLIYFSYDVKMKEKGDIPEGYSVSREKKERFSLILESASTNQTSMYLCASGQGLAGGLETQYFGPGTRLLVL.

V and J are TRBV18 and TRBJ1-1, with D unresolved. Between the trimmed V and J ends, which lost 0 bases and 6 bases, there was a span of 14 bases. The germline gives CDR1 KGHSH, CDR2 LQKENI. CDR3 length: 15 residues. CDR3 amino acids: CASSPPASMLAEAFF. CDR3 coding DNA: TGTGCCAGCTCACCACCGGCATCCATGCTGGCTGAAGCTTTCTTT.

The chain joins TRBV5-6 to TRBJ1-1; D not resolved. The V gene lost 0 bases and the J gene lost 4 bases, with 7 bases spanning the gap. This CDR3 has 13 amino acids. CDR1 is SGHDT and CDR2 is YYEEEE in the germline V gene. In DNA form, the CDR3 reads TGTGCCAGCAGCTTGGTCTCGGGCACTGAAGCTTTCTTT. This translates into CASSLVSGTEAFF.

A single count supports this clone. The DNA for the CDR3 is TGTGCCAGCAGCTTACAGGGGGGTAATCAGCCCCAGCATTTT. Translated: CASSLQGGNQPQHF. The rearrangement uses TRBV5-5 and TRBJ1-5, with 8 bases that match TRBD1. The CDR3 has 14 residues. The V gene's germline CDR1 is SGHKS and CDR2 YYEKEE (reference sequence). Trimming cost V 2 bases and J 4 bases; bases outside gene matches: 2.

J is TRBJ1-6 and V is TRBV30; the D is unclear. CDR1 and CDR2 from the germline V gene are GTSNPN and SVGIG (reference sequence). V lost 0 bases to trimming and J lost 8 bases, with 14 bases between them. The CDR3 runs 15 residues. CDR3 protein: CAWSVRLNLDSPLHF. The CDR3 DNA reads as TGTGCCTGGAGTGTACGGCTGAATCTGGATTCACCCCTCCACTTT.

With respect to this clone: Other DNA sequences from this sample encode an identical CDR3 as well. This chain connects TRBV5-1 to TRBJ2-7; 9 positions match TRBD1. After removal of 0 bases from V and 0 bases from J, the junction contained 1 base not matched to a gene. The CDR3 has 15 residues. Germline-derived CDR1 and CDR2 are SGHRS and YFSETQ. The CDR3 region has the DNA TGCGCCAGCAGCTTGGGGACAGGGGCCTCCTACGAGCAGTACTTC. Protein sequence: CASSLGTGASYEQYF. Drawing the rest from reference TRBV5-1 and TRBJ2-7, the complete variable domain is KAGVTQTPRYLIKTRGQQVTLSCSPISGHRSVSWYQQTPGQGLQFLFEYFSETQRNKGNFPGRFSGRQFSNSRSEMNVSTLELGDSALYLCASSLGTGASYEQYFGPGTRLTVT.